What follows are 26 T cell receptor beta chains derived from one specimen sequenced in a study of regulatory T cells in long-lasting Graves disease. Time point in this sample: newly diagnosed GD, antithyroid drugs for less than 3 months. There was RNA extracted from PBMCs, and the TCR library was made from it. Sequencing libraries for TCR beta were prepared with iRepertoire HTBI primers and Arm-PCR of CDR3 regions. TCRdb processed the multiplex PCR reads anew with MiXCR; each CDR3 protein has one entry. The repertoire holds hundreds of thousands of distinct CDR3 sequences, approximately 15% seen once, with 25% to 30% in the top ten. The data also belong to a second study, concerning T cells in Graves' hyperthyroidism and ophthalmopathy.

The sample consisted of peripheral blood mononuclear cells (PBMCs), taken at new diagnosis, from a patient treated with antithyroid drugs. The receptors stem from a man aged 35 to 55 with Graves disease.

In its sample, this clonotype was seen many times. CDR3 amino acids: CSARDLRQQNQPQHF. DNA of the CDR3: TGCAGTGCTAGAGATTTGCGACAGCAAAATCAGCCCCAGCATTTT. This rearrangement joins TRBV20-1 to TRBJ1-5; D might be TRBD1 (5 bases). Trimming cost V 0 bases and J 4 bases, with 13 bases left between them. Germline-derived CDR1 and CDR2 are DFQATT and SNEGSKA (reference sequence). The CDR3 has 15 amino acids.

The table lists this clonotype with many counts. For the CDR3, the DNA is TGTGCCACCAGTGACACCCGGGGGGGGGCTAATGAGCAGTTCTTC. Its translation is CATSDTRGGANEQFF. V is TRBV24-1 and J is TRBJ2-1, with 8 bases that match TRBD2. Germline V lookup: CDR1 KGHDR, CDR2 SFDVKD. The CDR3 is 15 residues long. Losses at the gene ends were 4 bases for V and 7 bases for J; bases not matched to a gene: 8.

The rearrangement uses TRBV11-2 and TRBJ2-4, with 7 bases that match TRBD1. The end of the DNA fits TRBJ2-5 better, so the J call may be wrong. Looked up from germline, CDR1 is SGHAT and CDR2 is FQNNGV. The CDR3 is 14 amino acids. Written as DNA, the CDR3 is TGTGCCAGCAGCACCTCCACAGGGGCGCAGACCCAGTACTTC. Its protein is CASSTSTGAQTQYF.

The chain employs TRBV18 and TRBJ2-7; TRBD1 matches at 8 bases. Per the germline V gene, CDR1 is KGHSH and CDR2 is LQKENI. J gave up 3 bases and V 3 bases, and 7 bases lay outside the gene matches. The CDR3 extends over 15 amino acids. CDR3 sequence reads: CASSPQPTGDYEQYF. The DNA of the CDR3 is TGTGCCAGCTCACCCCAGCCGACAGGGGACTACGAGCAGTACTTC.

This clonotype has just a few counts. The chain is built from TRBV10-3 and TRBJ1-5; 11 bases are shared with TRBD1. CDR1 and CDR2 from the germline V gene are ENHRY and SYGVKD. Trimming removed 2 bases from V and 5 bases from J; junction bases left unmatched: 5. The CDR3 is made up of 16 amino acids. The CDR3 loop is CAISEAGTGGYQPQHF. In nucleotides, the CDR3 is TGTGCCATCAGTGAGGCAGGGACAGGGGGTTATCAGCCCCAGCATTTT.

This clonotype was seen only a few times. J is TRBJ2-2 and V is TRBV12-3 or TRBV12-4; the match to TRBD1 covers 8 bases. CDR3 length: 14 amino acids. After removal of 8 bases from V and 1 base from J, the junction contained 3 bases not matched to a gene. In nucleotides, the CDR3 is TGTGCCAGCGAGACAGGGGTGAACACCGGGGAGCTGTTTTTT. Amino acids: CASETGVNTGELFF.

This clonotype appeared many times. J is TRBJ2-7 and V is TRBV6-2 or TRBV6-3; D possibly matches TRBD1 or TRBD2 (5 bases each). V gave up 6 bases and J gave up 4 bases, with 19 bases separating them. Germline values: CDR1 MNHEY, CDR2 SVGEGT. The CDR3 sequence is 15 residues long. For the CDR3, the DNA is TGTGCCAGCAGAACCGGGGCGAACCAAGTTTACGAGCAGTACTTC. Translating gives CASRTGANQVYEQYF.

This clonotype showed up just once. The chain combines TRBV6-2 or TRBV6-3 with TRBJ2-5; 10 bases are a match to TRBD2. V was pared by 6 bases and J by 1 base, with 8 bases of the junction left unmatched. Germline V gives CDR1 MNHEY, CDR2 SVGEGT. The CDR3 has 16 amino acids. For the CDR3, the DNA is TGTGCCAGCAGCTTCCTAGCGGGGGTTCTCCAAGAGACCCAGTACTTC. Translated: CASSFLAGVLQETQYF.

This chain links TRBV20-1 with TRBJ1-1; 7 nucleotides match TRBD1. This CDR3 is 15 amino acids long. The J segment lost 5 bases and the V segment lost 0 bases, leaving 9 bases of the junction unmatched. Germline lookup yields CDR1 DFQATT and CDR2 SNEGSKA (reference sequence). The CDR3 here is CSARDPRGLGTEAFF. The CDR3 DNA is TGCAGTGCTAGAGATCCGAGGGGGCTGGGGACTGAAGCTTTCTTT.

The gene calls are TRBV20-1 and TRBJ2-7; tentative D call: TRBD1 (6 bases). Looked up from germline, CDR1 is DFQATT and CDR2 is SNEGSKA (reference sequence). The V and J ends lost 7 bases and 0 bases respectively, with 19 bases between them. The CDR3 totals 15 residues. The CDR3 DNA is TGCAGTGTCCGCCACAGGGAATTTTACTCCTACGAGCAGTACTTC. As protein: CSVRHREFYSYEQYF.

About this clonotype itself: Being one base from a much bigger clone, this may be a read error. The chain uses TRBV10-3 and TRBJ2-1; D might be TRBD1 or TRBD2, each matching 5 bases. Trimming stripped 5 bases from V and 5 bases from J, with 13 bases between. CDR3 length: 14 amino acids. Germline V gene lookup returns CDR1 ENHRY and CDR2 SYGVKD. CDR3 region: CAISIRGPNNEQFF. CDR3 DNA sequence: TGTGCCATCAGTATCCGGGGCCCGAACAATGAGCAGTTCTTC.

This chain connects TRBV6-4 to TRBJ2-3, with D possibly matching TRBD1 (6 bases). This CDR3 is built from 13 residues. V lost 5 bases and J 7 bases, leaving 13 bases between the germline ends. From germline, CDR1 is MRHNA and CDR2 SNTAGT. CDR3 coding DNA: TGTGCCAGCAGTCAAAACAGGGCAAATACGCAGTATTTT. Its protein is CASSQNRANTQYF.

This clonotype has a count of ten or more. This chain joins TRBV3-1 and TRBJ1-5; D unclear. CDR3 length: 15 amino acids. Germline assignment: CDR1 LGHDT and CDR2 YNNKEL (reference sequence). The V end was cut by 1 base, the J end by 3 bases, with 10 bases between. As DNA, the CDR3 is TGTGCCAGCAGCCAAGCTGGCGCAGCCAATCAGCCCCAGCATTTT. Translating gives CASSQAGAANQPQHF.

The CDR3 DNA follows: TGCGCCAGCAGCTTAGGTCCCACCCGAGCGGAGACCCAGTACTTC. Translating it yields CASSLGPTRAETQYF. This sequence joins TRBV5-1 and TRBJ2-5; D is undetermined. The CDR3 is 15 residues long. V shed 2 bases and J shed 5 bases, with 16 bases lying between them. CDR1 and CDR2 from the germline V gene are SGHRS and YFSETQ.

This clonotype was seen repeatedly, ten times or more. The chain employs TRBV20-1 and TRBJ1-1; 9 bases align to TRBD1. Germline V gives CDR1 DFQATT, CDR2 SNEGSKA (reference sequence). The CDR3 sequence is 14 residues long. V lost 0 bases and J lost 7; bases outside the gene matches: 6. The CDR3 reads CSAREGQGIDEAFF. The CDR3 bases are TGCAGTGCTAGAGAAGGACAGGGGATTGATGAAGCTTTCTTT.

Concerning this clonotype itself: It may be a read error: a sequence one base away is much more abundant. Written as DNA, the CDR3 is TGTGCCAGCAGTTTCCCCGGACAGGGGGGAGGCACAGATATGCAGTATTTT. Protein sequence: CASSFPGQGGGTDMQYF. The chain links TRBV28 to TRBJ2-3; 10 bases are a match to TRBD1. This CDR3 has 17 amino acids. Germline V gene lookup returns CDR1 MDHEN and CDR2 SYDVKM.

This clonotype has ten or more counts. The genes are TRBV5-1 and TRBJ2-7; D not resolved. Germline CDR1 SGHRS, CDR2 YFSETQ. V lost 0 bases to trimming and J lost 4 bases, with 8 bases between them. The CDR3 is 13 amino acids. In DNA form, the CDR3 reads TGCGCCAGCAGCTTGGACGGTGGGTACGAGCAGTACTTC. Protein sequence: CASSLDGGYEQYF. Supplemented by reference TRBV5-1 and TRBJ2-7, the full variable domain reads KAGVTQTPRYLIKTRGQQVTLSCSPISGHRSVSWYQQTPGQGLQFLFEYFSETQRNKGNFPGRFSGRQFSNSRSEMNVSTLELGDSALYLCASSLDGGYEQYFGPGTRLTVT.

This clonotype was seen only once. Possible read error: a much larger clone is one base away. The chain recombines TRBV11-2 with TRBJ2-7, with D perhaps TRBD1 (5 bases). CDR3 size: 14 residues. Trimming took 3 bases from V and 7 from J, leaving 16 bases between them. The germline gives CDR1 SGHAT, CDR2 FQNNGV. The CDR3, as DNA: TGTGCCAGCAGCTTTGACAGAAACTACAATGAGCAGTACTTC. Translating gives CASSFDRNYNEQYF. Together with reference TRBV11-2 and TRBJ2-7, the CDR3 gives the full variable domain: EAGVAQSPRYKIIEKRQSVAFWCNPISGHATLYWYQQILGQGPKLLIQFQNNGVVDDSQLPKDRFSAERLKGVDSTLKIQPAKLEDSAVYLCASSFDRNYNEQYFGPGTRLTVT.

The chain has TRBV20-1 and TRBJ1-5, with TRBD1 as a possible D gene (6 bases). Germline assignment: CDR1 DFQATT and CDR2 SNEGSKA (reference sequence). The CDR3 contains 15 residues. The V and J ends lost 6 bases and 0 bases respectively, with 15 bases between them. CDR3 sequence (DNA): TGCAGTGCAAAGGACAGACGATATAGCAATCAGCCCCAGCATTTT. Protein product: CSAKDRRYSNQPQHF.

This clonotype has only a few counts. The chain has TRBV20-1 and TRBJ1-5; D perhaps matches TRBD1 (5 bases). The germline V gene has CDR1 DFQATT and CDR2 SNEGSKA (reference sequence). Trimming left V 1 base short and J 6 bases short, with 16 bases between. The CDR3 is made up of 15 amino acids. The chain's CDR3 is CSARGGRAGGQPQHF. CDR3 sequence (DNA): TGCAGTGCTAGAGGCGGCAGGGCTGGGGGTCAGCCCCAGCATTTT.

This clonotype was picked up a small number of times. At one end the junction does not follow the germline gene, possibly because of a read error. The chain couples TRBV3-1 to TRBJ1-5; D not certain. The CDR3 is made up of 13 amino acids. Per germline, CDR1 LGHDT and CDR2 YNNKEL (reference sequence). Here the CDR3 reads CAGSQGLRQPQHF. The CDR3 coding sequence is TGTGCCGGCAGCCAAGGGCTCCGTCAGCCCCAGCATTTT.

This clonotype was counted ten times or more. The chain joins TRBV5-1 to TRBJ2-3, with a weak D call TRBD2 (6 bases). Per the germline V gene, CDR1 is SGHRS and CDR2 is YFSETQ. Trimming took off 4 bases at V and 2 bases at J, with 17 bases between the two ends. The CDR3 spans 16 residues. CDR3 nucleotides: TGCGCCAGCAGCATCCAACCGGGAGTATCCACAGATACGCAGTATTTT. The encoded protein is CASSIQPGVSTDTQYF.

This clonotype appeared a few times. The rearrangement links TRBV14 to TRBJ2-7; tentatively, D is TRBD1 (6 bases). Germline V gene lookup returns CDR1 SGHDN and CDR2 FVKESK. The V end was cut by 1 base, the J end by 5 bases, with 12 bases between. CDR3 length: 14 amino acids. For the CDR3, the DNA is TGTGCCAGCAGCCAAGTCCAGGGGTTCCACGAGCAGTACTTC. Protein sequence: CASSQVQGFHEQYF.

The rearrangement joins TRBV18 to TRBJ1-1; tentative D call: TRBD1 (6 bases). The CDR3 runs 15 residues. Germline V CDR1 and CDR2: KGHSH, LQKENI. Trimming stripped 0 bases from V and 4 bases from J, with 12 bases between. The CDR3 bases are TGTGCCAGCTCACCACCGGGGGGGCGCGGCACTGAAGCTTTCTTT. Translation: CASSPPGGRGTEAFF.

The sample holds many counts of this clonotype. V is TRBV20-1 and J is TRBJ1-5, with D unresolved. The CDR3 runs to 14 residues. Trimming took off 6 bases at V and 4 bases at J, with 16 bases between the two ends. The germline V gene encodes CDR1 DFQATT and CDR2 SNEGSKA (reference sequence). CDR3 nucleotide sequence: TGCAGTGCCCAGATTAACAGAGGGAATCAGCCCCAGCATTTT. This gives the protein CSAQINRGNQPQHF.

This clonotype was seen ten or more times. In DNA form, the CDR3 reads TGTGCCATCAAACGGGAAGGCACTGAAGCTTTCTTT. This encodes CAIKREGTEAFF. The chain joins TRBV10-3 to TRBJ1-1; the D is unclear. Germline CDR1 is ENHRY and CDR2 is SYGVKD. V was cut by 7 bases and J by 4 bases, with 10 bases left in between. The CDR3 length is 12 residues.